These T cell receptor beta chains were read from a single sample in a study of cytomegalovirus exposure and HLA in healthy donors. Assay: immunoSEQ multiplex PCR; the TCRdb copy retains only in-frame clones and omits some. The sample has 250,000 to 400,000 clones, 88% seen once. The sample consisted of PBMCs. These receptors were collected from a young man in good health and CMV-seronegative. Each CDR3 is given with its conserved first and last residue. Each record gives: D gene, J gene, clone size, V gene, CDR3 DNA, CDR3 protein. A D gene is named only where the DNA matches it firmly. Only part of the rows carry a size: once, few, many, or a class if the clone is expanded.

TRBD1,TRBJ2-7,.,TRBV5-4,TGTGCCAGCAGCTTGGGGAGGACAGGGGGCTACGAGCAGTACTTC,CASSLGRTGGYEQYF
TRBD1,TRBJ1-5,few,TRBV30,TGTGCCTGGAGCAGGACAGGGGTTCAGCCCCAGCATTTT,CAWSRTGVQPQHF
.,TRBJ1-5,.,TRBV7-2,TGTGCCAGCAGCTTGCAATTCGGAGGCAATCAGCCCCAGCATTTT,CASSLQFGGNQPQHF
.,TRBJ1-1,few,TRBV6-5,TGTGCCAGCAGTGTAAACAGTGAAGCTTTCTTT,CASSVNSEAFF
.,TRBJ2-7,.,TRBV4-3,TGCGCCAGCAGCCAAGATTATCATGGGACAAACTTCTACGAGCAGTACTTC,CASSQDYHGTNFYEQYF
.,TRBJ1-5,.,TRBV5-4,TGTGCCAGCAGCACCCAAGGCGCAGGGAGCAATCAGCCCCAGCATTTT,CASSTQGAGSNQPQHF
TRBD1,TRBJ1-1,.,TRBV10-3,TGTGCCATCAGTGAGGGGCGACAGGGGGAAATTGAAGCTTTCTTT,CAISEGRQGEIEAFF
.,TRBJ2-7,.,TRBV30,TGTGCCTGGAGTGTACTGTACTCCTACGAGCAGTACTTC,CAWSVLYSYEQYF
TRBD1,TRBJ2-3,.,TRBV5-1,TGCGCCAGCAGCCTGGGACAGGGGCTAGATACGCAGTATTTT,CASSLGQGLDTQYF
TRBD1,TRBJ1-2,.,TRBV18,TGTGCCAGCTCACCCGAGGGGACAGCCGCAGCTAACTATGGCTACACCTTC,CASSPEGTAAANYGYTF
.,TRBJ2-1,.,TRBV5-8,TGTGCCAGCAGCTTCGAATTGGGGGGACCCCCTTCCTACAATGAGCAGTTCTTC,CASSFELGGPPSYNEQFF
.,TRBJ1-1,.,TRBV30,TGTGCCTGGGGACAGAACACTGAAGCTTTCTTT,CAWGQNTEAFF
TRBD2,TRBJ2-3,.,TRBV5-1,TGCGCCAGCAGCTTGGCCGGGGCGGGAGGCACAGATACGCAGTATTTT,CASSLAGAGGTDTQYF
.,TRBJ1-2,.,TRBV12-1,TGTGCCAGCAGCCCCGGGACAGGGGGCGACTATGGCTACACCTTC,CASSPGTGGDYGYTF
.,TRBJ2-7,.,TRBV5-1,TGCGCCAGCAGCTTTGGACATACCTACGAGCAGTACTTC,CASSFGHTYEQYF
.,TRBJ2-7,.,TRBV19,TGTGCCAGTAGCCGCCAGGGTAGTTTATCCTACGAGCAGTACTTC,CASSRQGSLSYEQYF
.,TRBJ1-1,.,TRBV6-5,TGTGCCAGCAGTTATGGGCGTACCGAAGCTTTCTTT,CASSYGRTEAFF
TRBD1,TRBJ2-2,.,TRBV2,TGTGCCAGCAGTGCGGACAGGGCGAACACCGGGGAGCTGTTTTTT,CASSADRANTGELFF
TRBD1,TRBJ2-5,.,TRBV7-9,TGTGCCACCATGGGTCGGAACAGGGGTCAAGAGACCCAGTACTTC,CATMGRNRGQETQYF
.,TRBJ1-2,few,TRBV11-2,TGTGCCAGCAGCTTGGACAGATCCTATGGCTACACCTTC,CASSLDRSYGYTF
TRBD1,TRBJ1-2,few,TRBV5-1,TGCGCCAGCAGCCCCCCAGGGGGGCTAGGCTACACCTTC,CASSPPGGLGYTF
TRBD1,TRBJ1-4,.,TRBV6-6,TGTGCCAGCATAAACAGGGGGCGCGAAGAAAAACTGTTTTTT,CASINRGREEKLFF
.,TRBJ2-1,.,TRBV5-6,TGTGCCAGCAGCTTTAATTCCTACAATGAGCAGTTCTTC,CASSFNSYNEQFF
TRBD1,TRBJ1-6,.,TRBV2,TGTGCCAGCAGTGAAGAGACAGGGGTTAATTCACCCCTCCACTTT,CASSEETGVNSPLHF
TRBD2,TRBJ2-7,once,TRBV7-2,TGTGCCAGCAGCTTAAGTGGCGGGGGGGCCTTGGAGCAGTACTTC,CASSLSGGGALEQYF
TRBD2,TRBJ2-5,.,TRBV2,TGTGCCAGCAGTGAAACGAGTCTGGCGGGGGACGAGACCCAGTACTTC,CASSETSLAGDETQYF
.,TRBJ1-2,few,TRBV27,TGTGCCAGCAGTTTCTACCCCGGACTGAACTATGGCTACACCTTC,CASSFYPGLNYGYTF
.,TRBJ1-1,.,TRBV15,TGTGCCACCAGCAGAGGGGGCGCGGCTGAAGCTTTCTTT,CATSRGGAAEAFF
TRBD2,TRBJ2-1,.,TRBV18,TGTGCCAGCTCACCGGGACTAGCGGGGCTAAGCTCCTACAATGAGCAGTTCTTC,CASSPGLAGLSSYNEQFF
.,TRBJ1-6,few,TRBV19,TGTGCCAGTAGTTCGCGACAGAATAATTCACCCCTCCACTTT,CASSSRQNNSPLHF
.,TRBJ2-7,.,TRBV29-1,TGCAGCGTTGAATTGGAGTACGAGCAGTACTTC,CSVELEYEQYF
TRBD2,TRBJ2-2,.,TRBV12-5,TGTGCTAGTGGTCCACCCCGCGGGGGGAACACCGGGGAGCTGTTTTTT,CASGPPRGGNTGELFF
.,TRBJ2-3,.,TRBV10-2,TGCGCCAGCACCACGGGGGGCTACTCAGATACGCAGTATTTT,CASTTGGYSDTQYF
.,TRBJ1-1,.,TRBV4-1,TGCGCCAGCAGCCTCCATTCCCAACTCAACACTGAAGCTTTCTTT,CASSLHSQLNTEAFF
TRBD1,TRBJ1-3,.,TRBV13,TGTGCCAGCAGCCCTGGACAGGGGAGAGGAAACACCATATATTTT,CASSPGQGRGNTIYF
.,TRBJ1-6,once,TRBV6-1,TGTGCCAGCAGTGAAGGGTCGAGGGCGGGGAATTCACCCCTCCACTTT,CASSEGSRAGNSPLHF
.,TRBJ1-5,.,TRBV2,TGTGCCAGCAGGACATCTAGCAATCAGCCCCAGCATTTT,CASRTSSNQPQHF